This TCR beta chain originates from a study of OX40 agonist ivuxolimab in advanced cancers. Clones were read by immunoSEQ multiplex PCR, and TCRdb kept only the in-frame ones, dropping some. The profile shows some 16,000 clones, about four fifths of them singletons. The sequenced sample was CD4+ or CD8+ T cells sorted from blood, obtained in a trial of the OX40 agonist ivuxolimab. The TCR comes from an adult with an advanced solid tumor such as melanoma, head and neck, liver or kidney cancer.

The CDR3 coding sequence is TGTGCCAGCAGCTTAGGTCCGTCCTACGAGCAGTACTTC. It specifies CASSLGPSYEQYF. The chain has TRBV7-2 and TRBJ2-7, with D uncertain. This CDR3 is 13 amino acids long. V was cut by 1 base and J by 1 base, with 5 bases left in between. The V gene's germline CDR1 is SGHTA and CDR2 FQGNSA.